The 8 T cell receptor beta chains reported below all come from one sample, sequenced in a study of OX40 agonist ivuxolimab in advanced cancers. Library preparation used the immunoSEQ multiplex PCR assay. TCRdb mirrors the immuneACCESS table, restricted to in-frame sequences. Some clones are absent from its copies; in checked studies, under half trace to an unresolved V gene, and the reason for the others is unknown. Counted in this sample were fewer than 55,000 clones; 75% to 90% of them appeared once. The ten most abundant clones make up about 0.73% of the sample. The sequences come from CD4+ or CD8+ T cells sorted from blood, collected in a trial of the OX40 agonist ivuxolimab. The receptors originated from an adult with an advanced solid tumor such as melanoma, head and neck, liver or kidney cancer.

The chain recombines TRBV11-2 with TRBJ2-5, with D possibly being TRBD2 (6 bases). From germline, CDR1 is SGHAT and CDR2 FQNNGV. CDR3 size: 17 residues. The V gene lost 3 bases and the J gene lost 5 bases, with 22 bases spanning the gap. This chain's CDR3 is CASSFSRGQVGGETQYF. DNA of the CDR3: TGTGCCAGCAGCTTTAGCCGCGGCCAGGTCGGAGGGGAGACCCAGTACTTC.

A remark on this clone: One junction end disagrees with the germline gene, perhaps due to a read error. Other DNA variants within this sample encode the same CDR3. V and J are TRBV5-6 and TRBJ1-2; TRBD1 agrees at 7 bases. Germline loops: CDR1 SGHDT, CDR2 YYEEEE. The CDR3 sequence is 13 residues long. CDR3 coding DNA: TGTGCCAGCAGCCGGGACAGATTGTATGGCTATACCTTC. Its translation: CASSRDRLYGYTF.

The gene calls are TRBV2 and TRBJ1-5; D possibly corresponds to TRBD1 (5 bases). The germline gives CDR1 SNHLY, CDR2 FYNNEI. V lost 5 bases and J lost 1, with 9 bases in between. The CDR3 has 14 amino acids. CDR3 bases: TGTGCCAGCAGTCAGGGAGTCAGCAATCAGCCCCAGCATTTT. Its protein is CASSQGVSNQPQHF.

The rearrangement joins TRBV4-1 to TRBJ1-1; TRBD1 matches at 8 bases. Germline-derived CDR1 and CDR2 are MGHRA and YSYEKL. This CDR3 has 14 amino acids. V was clipped by 2 bases and J by 3 bases; unmatched bases: 2. Written as DNA, the CDR3 is TGCGCCAGCAGCCAATTGACAGGGGACACTGAAGCTTTCTTT. It is translated as CASSQLTGDTEAFF.

This chain links TRBV27 with TRBJ2-7; TRBD2 agrees at 12 bases. J lost 0 bases, V lost 6 bases, and 3 bases had no gene match. CDR1 is MNHEY and CDR2 is SMNVEV in the germline V gene (reference sequence). CDR3 length: 15 residues. CDR3 loop: CASRLAGGSSYEQYF. The CDR3 DNA is TGTGCCAGCAGGCTAGCGGGGGGGTCCTCCTACGAGCAGTACTTC.

CDR3 sequence reads: CASSLGGREYEQYF. The CDR3 DNA reads as TGTGCCAGCAGTTTAGGGGGCAGGGAGTACGAGCAGTACTTC. The rearrangement links TRBV28 to TRBJ2-7, with D tentatively TRBD1 (6 bases). The CDR3 covers 14 residues. Germline V gene lookup returns CDR1 MDHEN and CDR2 SYDVKM. V lost 2 bases to trimming and J lost 4 bases, with 12 bases between them.

This clone was recorded only once. This chain connects TRBV19 to TRBJ2-6; TRBD2 aligns across 12 bases. The germline gives CDR1 LNHDA, CDR2 SQIVND (reference sequence). CDR3 length: 13 residues. V lost 5 bases, J lost 19 bases, and 9 bases stayed unmatched. This CDR3 is CASSATSGGTFTF. CDR3 nucleotide sequence: TGTGCCAGTAGTGCCACTAGCGGGGGGACCTTTACTTTC.

This clone was seen a handful of times. This chain connects TRBV19 to TRBJ2-5; 7 bases align to TRBD2. Trimming cost V 11 bases and J 5 bases; bases outside gene matches: 11. Per germline, CDR1 LNHDA and CDR2 SQIVND (reference sequence). This CDR3 comprises 13 residues. In DNA, the CDR3 is TGTGCCTCGACTGGGAGGGGCCGGGAGACCCAGTACTTC. Translation: CASTGRGRETQYF. Full variable domain (outside the CDR3, taken from reference TRBV19 and TRBJ2-5): DGGITQSPKYLFRKEGQNVTLSCEQNLNHDAMYWYRQDPGQGLRLIYYSQIVNDFQKGDIAEGYSVSREKKESFPLTVTSAQKNPTAFYLCASTGRGRETQYFGPGTRLLVL.